Included here is one T cell receptor (beta chain) sequence, with context. The CDR3 consists of 19 residues. J was trimmed by 7 bases and V by 5 bases; bases with no gene match: 18. Germline CDR1 is MNHNY and CDR2 is SVGAGI (reference sequence). Original processing methods: Reference gene primer amplification yielded estimated nucleated cell counts. Sequencing used immunoSEQ multiplex PCR; TCRdb keeps in-frame clones, though not all of them. V and J calls plus clone size are reproduced from that table; the DNA served to infer D and trimming. The table has approximately 280,000 clones, more than 85% seen once. This sample stems from a study of blood T cell repertoires in COVID-19. Study at large: PBMCs, B-cell-depleted T cells, or T cells were the source of the cDNA or gDNA that made up the material.

The sequenced material came from peripheral blood. This clonotype was obtained from a middle-aged man with acute or convalescent COVID-19. V usage is TRBV6-6 and J usage is TRBJ1-6, with 9 positions matching TRBD1. CDR3 sequence reads: CASSRPKDRGLRWNSPLHF. DNA for the CDR3: TGTGCCAGCAGTCGACCCAAGGACAGGGGACTCCGTTGGAATTCACCCCTCCACTTT.